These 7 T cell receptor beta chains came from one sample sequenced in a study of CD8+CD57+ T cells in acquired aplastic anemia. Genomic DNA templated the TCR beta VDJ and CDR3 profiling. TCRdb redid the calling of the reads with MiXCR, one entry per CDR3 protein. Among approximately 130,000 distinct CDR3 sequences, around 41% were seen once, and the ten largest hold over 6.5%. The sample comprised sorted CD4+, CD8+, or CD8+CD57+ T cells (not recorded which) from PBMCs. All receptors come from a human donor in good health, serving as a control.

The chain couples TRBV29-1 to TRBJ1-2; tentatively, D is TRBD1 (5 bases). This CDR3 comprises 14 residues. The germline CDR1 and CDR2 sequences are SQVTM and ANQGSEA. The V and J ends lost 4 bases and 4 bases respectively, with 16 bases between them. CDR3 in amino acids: CSVGPREGVYGYTF. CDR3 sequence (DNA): TGCAGCGTTGGTCCCAGGGAGGGCGTCTATGGCTACACCTTC. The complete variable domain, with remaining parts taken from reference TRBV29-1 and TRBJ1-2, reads SAVISQKPSRDICQRGTSLTIQCQVDSQVTMMFWYRQQPGQSLTLIATANQGSEATYESGFVIDKFPISRPNLTFSTLTVSNMSPEDSSIYLCSVGPREGVYGYTFGSGTRLTVV.

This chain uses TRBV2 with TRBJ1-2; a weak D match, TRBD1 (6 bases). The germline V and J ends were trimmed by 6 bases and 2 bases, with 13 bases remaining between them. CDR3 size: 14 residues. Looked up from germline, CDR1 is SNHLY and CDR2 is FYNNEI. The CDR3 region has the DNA TGTGCCAGCAGGGCAGGGGAAGCGAACTATGGCTACACCTTC. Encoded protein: CASRAGEANYGYTF.

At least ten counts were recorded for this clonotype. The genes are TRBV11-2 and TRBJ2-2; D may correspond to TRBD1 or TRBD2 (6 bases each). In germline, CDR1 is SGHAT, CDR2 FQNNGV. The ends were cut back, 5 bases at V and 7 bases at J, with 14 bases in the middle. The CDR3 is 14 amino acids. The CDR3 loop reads CASSERGLVGELFF. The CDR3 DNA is TGTGCCAGCAGCGAACGGGGGCTCGTCGGGGAGCTGTTTTTT.

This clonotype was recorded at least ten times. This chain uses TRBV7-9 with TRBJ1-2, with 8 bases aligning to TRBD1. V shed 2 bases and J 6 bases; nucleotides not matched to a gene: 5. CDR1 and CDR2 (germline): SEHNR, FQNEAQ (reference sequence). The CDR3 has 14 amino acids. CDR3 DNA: TGTGCCAGCAGCTTATTACGGACAGGGAATGGCTACACCTTC. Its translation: CASSLLRTGNGYTF. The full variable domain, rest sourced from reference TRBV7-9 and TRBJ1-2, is DTGVSQNPRHKITKRGQNVTFRCDPISEHNRLYWYRQTLGQGPEFLTYFQNEAQLEKSRLLSDRFSAERPKGSFSTLEIQRTEQGDSAMYLCASSLLRTGNGYTFGSGTRLTVV.

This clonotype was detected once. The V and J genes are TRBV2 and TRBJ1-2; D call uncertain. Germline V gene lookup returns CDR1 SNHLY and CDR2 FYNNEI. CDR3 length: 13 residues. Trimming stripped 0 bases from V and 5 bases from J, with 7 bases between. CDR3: CASSEAVGYGYTF. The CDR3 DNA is TGTGCCAGCAGTGAAGCGGTAGGGTATGGCTACACCTTC.

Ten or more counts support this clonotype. CDR3 region: CASRLETQYF. Written as DNA, the CDR3 is TGTGCCAGCAGGCTTGAGACCCAGTACTTC. The chain recombines TRBV6-1 with TRBJ2-5, with D uncertain. CDR3 length: 10 amino acids. Trimming took 6 bases from V and 5 from J, leaving 4 bases between them. CDR1 and CDR2 (germline): MNHNS, SASEGT.

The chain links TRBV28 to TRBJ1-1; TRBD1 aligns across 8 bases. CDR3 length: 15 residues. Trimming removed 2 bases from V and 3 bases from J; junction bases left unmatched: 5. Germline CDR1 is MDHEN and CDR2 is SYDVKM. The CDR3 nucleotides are TGTGCCAGCAGTTTAAACGCAGGGGGCTACACTGAAGCTTTCTTT. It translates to CASSLNAGGYTEAFF. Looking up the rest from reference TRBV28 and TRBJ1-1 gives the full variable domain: DVKVTQSSRYLVKRTGEKVFLECVQDMDHENMFWYRQDPGLGLRLIYFSYDVKMKEKGDIPEGYSVSREKKERFSLILESASTNQTSMYLCASSLNAGGYTEAFFGQGTRLTVV.